Sequencing of this T cell receptor beta chain was carried out in a study of cytomegalovirus exposure and HLA in healthy donors. The study, taken as a whole, reports: A link between a missense DCLRE1C variant and TCR beta V- and J-gene trimming emerged from a later analysis.

The PCR employed 60 Vbeta primers together with 13 Jbeta primers. This table comes from immunoSEQ multiplex PCR, and its TCRdb copy is limited to in-frame clones, with some not included. The sample shows some 140,000 clones, roughly 77% of them seen only once. This clone was found once. Antigen: not known. V trimming: 7 bases; J trimming: 6 bases; junction bases outside the gene matches: 10. The germline V gene has CDR1 MGHRA and CDR2 YSYEKL. The CDR3 contains 15 residues. The TCR comes from a young man in good health and CMV-seropositive. The source material was PBMCs. The V and J genes are TRBV4-1 and TRBJ2-2; 8 nucleotides line up with TRBD2. DNA for the CDR3: TGCGCCAGCATAATTAGGGCGGGAGGCGCCGGGGAGCTGTTTTTT. Amino acid sequence: CASIIRAGGAGELFF.